This T cell receptor (beta chain) was observed in a study of T cells in Graves' hyperthyroidism and ophthalmopathy. Graves' hyperthyroidism was deemed stable given no ophthalmopathy progression within 18 months. It was RNA transcripts that yielded the amplified TCR beta CDR3 regions. The HTBI primer set was used in a first-round RT-PCR of the TCR CDR3. MiXCR, run by TCRdb on the multiplex PCR reads, gives a single entry per CDR3 protein. The sample carries 360,000 or so distinct CDR3 sequences, about 18% recorded once. Study conclusions and caveats: Most thyroid clonotypes with frequency above 0.001 were detected in blood. Ophthalmopathy and stable hyperthyroidism were separated by a 13 V-J model.

Trimming took 0 bases from V and 5 from J, leaving 8 bases between them. Germline CDR1 reads SGHRS; CDR2 reads YFSETQ. The CDR3 sequence is 13 residues long. This clonotype was recorded many times. Its antigen is not identified. This chain links TRBV5-1 with TRBJ1-1; D not resolved. What was sequenced was blood. The sequence was obtained from a woman aged 18-29 years with Graves' hyperthyroidism. CDR3 protein: CASSLESRTEAFF. The CDR3 DNA reads as TGCGCCAGCAGCTTGGAAAGTCGGACTGAAGCTTTCTTT.